This T cell receptor beta chain was sequenced in a study of blood T cell repertoires in COVID-19. Germline CDR1 reads SGHDT; CDR2 reads YYEEEE. This CDR3 contains 19 residues. The J segment lost 6 bases and the V segment lost 1 base, leaving 19 bases of the junction unmatched. Sequencing was performed with immunoSEQ multiplex PCR; in TCRdb, only in-frame clones are kept and a portion is missing. The table has over 130,000 clones, 85% to 90% seen once; the top ten hold more than 5%. Sequencing was performed on peripheral blood. The sequence derives from a human donor in a cohort sampled during active COVID-19. The V call is TRBV5-6, the J call TRBJ2-3; 8 bases map to TRBD2. The CDR3 region has the DNA TGTGCCAGCAGCTTGTTTTTCCTCACGGGGGGGACGGCAAGGGATACGCAGTATTTT. Its translation is CASSLFFLTGGTARDTQYF. Supplemented by reference TRBV5-6 and TRBJ2-3, the full variable domain reads DAGVTQSPTHLIKTRGQQVTLRCSPKSGHDTVSWYQQALGQGPQFIFQYYEEEERQRGNFPDRFSGHQFPNYSSELNVNALLLGDSALYLCASSLFFLTGGTARDTQYFGPGTRLTVL.